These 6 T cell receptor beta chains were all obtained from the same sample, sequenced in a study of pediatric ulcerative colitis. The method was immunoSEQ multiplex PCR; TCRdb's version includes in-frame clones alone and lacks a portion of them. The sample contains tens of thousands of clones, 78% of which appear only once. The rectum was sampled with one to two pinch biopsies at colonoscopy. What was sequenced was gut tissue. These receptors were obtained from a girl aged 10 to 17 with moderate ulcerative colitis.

The chain's CDR3 is CASSQDQGSEAFF. The CDR3 nucleotides are TGTGCCAGCAGCCAAGATCAAGGATCTGAAGCTTTCTTT. V is TRBV4-2 and J is TRBJ1-1; D is undetermined. The CDR3 is 13 residues long. V was shortened by 0 bases and J by 6 bases, with 8 bases between the two germline ends. Germline CDR1 is LGHNA and CDR2 is YNFKEQ.

In DNA, the CDR3 is TGTGCCAGCAGCCAAGTGTTCGCAGGGGGACGAGGTAGCGATAGGGCCAGTGAGCAGTTCTTC. It specifies CASSQVFAGGRGSDRASEQFF. The chain combines TRBV4-2 with TRBJ2-1, with 7 positions matching TRBD1. The CDR3 covers 21 residues. J lost 9 bases, V lost 1 base, and 27 bases had no gene match. In germline, CDR1 is LGHNA, CDR2 YNFKEQ.

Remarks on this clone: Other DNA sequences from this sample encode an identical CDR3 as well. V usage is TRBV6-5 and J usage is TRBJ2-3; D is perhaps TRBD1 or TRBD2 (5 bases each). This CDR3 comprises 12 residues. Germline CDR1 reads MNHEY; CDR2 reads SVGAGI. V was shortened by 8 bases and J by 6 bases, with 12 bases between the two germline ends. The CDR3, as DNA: TGTGCCAGCCGCCGAGGGGCCGATACGCAGTATTTT. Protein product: CASRRGADTQYF.

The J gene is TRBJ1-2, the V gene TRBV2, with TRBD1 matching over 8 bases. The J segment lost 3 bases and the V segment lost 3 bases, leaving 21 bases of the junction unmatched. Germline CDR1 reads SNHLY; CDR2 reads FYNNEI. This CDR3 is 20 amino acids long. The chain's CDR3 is CASSDPRQGKNLAGHYGYTF. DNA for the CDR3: TGTGCCAGCAGTGACCCCCGACAGGGGAAAAATCTTGCGGGTCACTATGGCTACACCTTC.

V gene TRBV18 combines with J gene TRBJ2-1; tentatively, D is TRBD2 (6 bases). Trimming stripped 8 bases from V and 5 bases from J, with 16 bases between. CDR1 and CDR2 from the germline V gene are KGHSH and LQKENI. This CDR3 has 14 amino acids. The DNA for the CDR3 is TGTGCCAGCCGTCGGGAGCGTCGGGACAATGAGCAGTTCTTC. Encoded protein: CASRRERRDNEQFF.

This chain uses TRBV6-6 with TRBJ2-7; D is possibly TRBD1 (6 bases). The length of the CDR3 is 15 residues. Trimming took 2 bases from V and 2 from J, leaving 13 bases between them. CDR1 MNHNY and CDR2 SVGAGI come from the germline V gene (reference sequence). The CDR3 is CASSYDRFPAYEQYF. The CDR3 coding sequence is TGTGCCAGCAGTTACGACAGGTTTCCCGCCTACGAGCAGTACTTC.